The rows below give T cell receptor beta chains drawn from one sample of a study of blood T cell repertoires in COVID-19. Generated by immunoSEQ multiplex PCR, the TCRdb table keeps only in-frame clones and is missing some. The sample contains about 160,000 clones, approximately 84% of which appear only once. Sequencing was done on a sample of PBMCs or T cells enriched from blood (not recorded which). Receptors were obtained from a woman between 40 and 55 years old with acute COVID-19. CDR3s include the opening cysteine and the closing phenylalanine or tryptophan. D genes are given only for firm matches. Clone size is given for some rows only: seen once, a few or many times, or a class if the clone is expanded.

cdr3_length d_call clone_size j_call v_call cdr3_aa cdr3_nt
17 TRBD2 NA TRBJ2-2 TRBV11-2 CASSLLGGGGGTGELFF TGTGCCAGCAGCCTCCTCGGCGGCGGGGGTGGCACCGGGGAGCTGTTTTTT
13 NA once TRBJ2-1 TRBV2 CASSPTGYNEQFF TGTGCCAGCAGTCCCACGGGGTACAATGAGCAGTTCTTC
13 NA NA TRBJ2-4 TRBV2 CASSEGHGGIQYF TGTGCCAGCAGTGAAGGCCATGGAGGCATTCAGTACTTC
15 NA NA TRBJ2-2 TRBV4-2 CASSQGGRDTGELFF TGTGCCAGCAGCCAAGGAGGCAGGGATACCGGGGAGCTGTTTTTT
15 NA NA TRBJ2-3 TRBV7-9 CASSEEGLAADTQYF TGTGCCAGCAGCGAGGAGGGGTTAGCGGCAGATACGCAGTATTTT
14 NA NA TRBJ2-7 TRBV19 CANQGGQSKYEQYF TGTGCCAACCAGGGCGGACAGTCTAAATACGAGCAGTACTTC
14 NA NA TRBJ2-5 TRBV30 CAWSVGSPWETQYF TGTGCCTGGAGTGTTGGCAGTCCATGGGAGACCCAGTACTTC
18 TRBD1 NA TRBJ1-4 TRBV7-9 CASSPRTGGAKTNEKLFF TGTGCCAGCAGCCCCCGGACAGGGGGCGCAAAGACTAATGAAAAACTGTTTTTT
17 NA NA TRBJ1-1 TRBV9 CASSVSPTGVGNTEAFF TGTGCCAGCAGCGTCTCCCCGACCGGGGTGGGGAACACTGAAGCTTTCTTT
15 TRBD1 few TRBJ1-6 TRBV10-3 CAISVAGQGNSPLHF TGTGCCATCAGTGTTGCGGGACAGGGAAATTCACCCCTCCACTTT
16 NA NA TRBJ2-1 TRBV5-8 CASSWGGPSSYNEQFF TGTGCCAGCAGCTGGGGGGGCCCGAGCTCCTACAATGAGCAGTTCTTC
16 TRBD2 NA TRBJ2-5 TRBV5-1 CASSLEASGGGETQYF TGCGCCAGCAGCTTGGAAGCTAGCGGGGGAGGGGAGACCCAGTACTTC
15 TRBD1 NA TRBJ1-4 TRBV18 CASSPGLQGAEKLFF TGTGCCAGCTCACCGGGCTTGCAGGGGGCTGAAAAACTGTTTTTT
12 NA few TRBJ1-5 TRBV29-1 CSVEDGWRTQHF TGCAGCGTTGAAGATGGGTGGCGGACCCAGCATTTT
19 TRBD2 NA TRBJ2-1 TRBV27 CASSSLLVEGGQKYNEQFF TGTGCCAGCAGTTCCCTCTTAGTGGAGGGAGGGCAAAAGTACAATGAGCAGTTCTTC
13 TRBD1 NA TRBJ1-5 TRBV12-3/TRBV12-4 CASRGQGDQPQHF TGTGCCAGCAGAGGACAGGGCGATCAGCCCCAGCATTTT
13 NA NA TRBJ1-2 TRBV12-3/TRBV12-4 CASTMRPNYGYTF TGTGCCAGCACCATGAGGCCCAACTATGGCTACACCTTC
15 TRBD1 NA TRBJ1-5 TRBV18 CASSPRGPSNQPQHF TGTGCCAGCTCACCGAGGGGGCCCAGCAATCAGCCCCAGCATTTT
13 TRBD1 NA TRBJ2-5 TRBV24-1 CATSDGQGATQYF TGTGCCACCAGTGATGGACAGGGGGCGACCCAGTACTTC
15 TRBD2 NA TRBJ2-7 TRBV9 CASSVVPSGDYEQYF TGTGCCAGCAGCGTAGTGCCTAGCGGGGACTACGAGCAGTACTTC
12 NA NA TRBJ1-1 TRBV12-3/TRBV12-4 CASSFFRGEAFF TGTGCCAGCAGTTTCTTCAGGGGAGAAGCTTTCTTT
17 TRBD1 few TRBJ1-2 TRBV6-1 CASSATIGQGEYGGYTF TGTGCCAGCAGTGCCACCATCGGACAGGGAGAATATGGTGGCTACACCTTC
12 TRBD1 NA TRBJ1-1 TRBV7-9 CASSQMTGKAFF TGTGCCAGCAGCCAGATGACAGGGAAAGCTTTCTTT
14 NA NA TRBJ1-1 TRBV5-1 CASSSQGLNTEAFF TGCGCCAGCAGCTCGCAGGGGTTGAACACTGAAGCTTTCTTT
14 NA once TRBJ1-2 TRBV19 CASSIDPGGSGYTF TGTGCCAGTAGTATAGATCCTGGAGGGTCTGGCTACACCTTC
17 TRBD2 NA TRBJ2-2 TRBV10-3 CAISEGAGGFDTGELFF TGTGCCATCAGTGAAGGGGCGGGAGGGTTCGACACCGGGGAGCTGTTTTTT
14 NA few TRBJ2-3 TRBV6-1 CASSEEGVRDTQYF TGTGCCAGCAGTGAAGAGGGAGTTCGGGATACGCAGTATTTT
16 TRBD2 NA TRBJ2-7 TRBV29-1 CSVESPAGLGLGEQYF TGCAGCGTTGAGTCCCCAGCGGGATTAGGCTTGGGCGAGCAGTACTTC
15 TRBD1 many TRBJ2-1 TRBV19 CASSIGRGPYNEQFF TGTGCCAGTAGTATTGGCAGGGGGCCCTACAATGAGCAGTTCTTC
14 TRBD1 NA TRBJ1-3 TRBV7-8 CASSLRGGGNTIYF TGTGCCAGCAGCTTAAGAGGGGGCGGAAACACCATATATTTT
14 TRBD1 NA TRBJ1-2 TRBV18 CASSLLGTAIGYTF TGTGCCAGCTCACTCCTCGGGACAGCTATAGGCTACACCTTC
16 NA NA TRBJ2-4 TRBV6-1 CASSEGAGAGQNIQYF TGTGCCAGCAGTGAAGGCGCAGGGGCCGGGCAAAACATTCAGTACTTC
14 NA NA TRBJ2-2 TRBV7-9 CASSLEFLTGELFF TGTGCCAGCAGCTTAGAATTCCTAACCGGGGAGCTGTTTTTT